This T cell receptor (beta chain) was sequenced for a study of vaccination and CD4 T cells after COVID-19. The wider study: Six males and four females, two Hispanic, made up the convalescents. Study results and caveats: Spike mono-reactivity was the property of 304 of 307 vaccine-specific clones in convalescent patients. A nonsignificant rise from roughly 22 to 38 was seen in the median number of SARS-CoV-2-reactive clonotypes.

This CDR3 region has 14 residues. J lost 8 bases, V lost 6 bases, and 6 bases had no gene match. With regard to this clonotype: Its antigen is not known.

The study sequenced cultured CD4+ T cell DNA using the Oncomine TCR Beta short-read assay. Each CDR3 protein is one row after TCRdb ran MiXCR on the PCR reads. The data contain 15,000 to 20,000 distinct CDR3 sequences, around 58% of them seen just once; the ten biggest clones take up roughly 10%. The treatment is: roughly nine-day PBMC culture with coronavirus spike peptide pools or control peptides (ViraFEST assay). Some 2.2 million PBMCs were grown per well alongside 8.5 to 10 IU/ml IL-2 and 8 to 10 ug/ml peptide pools. Source material: CD4+ T cells from blood, cultured in vitro. V usage is TRBV12-3 or TRBV12-4 and J usage is TRBJ1-4, with 10 bases matching TRBD1. The clonotype comes from a human donor who had recovered from COVID-19. The CDR3 DNA reads as TGTGCCAGCAGGCCGACAGGGGGCATCGAAAAACTGTTTTTT. It specifies CASRPTGGIEKLFF.